These 23 T cell receptor beta chains were all obtained from the same sample, sequenced in a study of control samples from healthy donors and cancer patients. This table comes from immunoSEQ multiplex PCR, and its TCRdb copy is limited to in-frame clones, with some not included. The data hold around 94,000 clones, with 86% observed a single time. Input material: blood. The receptors come from a woman aged 50 to 60 in good health.

The chain combines TRBV28 with TRBJ2-7, with D maybe TRBD1 (5 bases). Germline assignment: CDR1 MDHEN and CDR2 SYDVKM. The V gene lost 2 bases and the J gene lost 2 bases, with 13 bases spanning the gap. The CDR3 totals 15 residues. In nucleotides, the CDR3 is TGTGCCAGCAGTTTAGGTGGGGCCGGTCCCTACGAGCAGTACTTC. Translating gives CASSLGGAGPYEQYF.

The V call is TRBV19, the J call TRBJ1-1, with 7 bases that match TRBD1. The CDR3 runs to 13 residues. The ends lost 9 bases at V and 1 base at J; junction bases unmatched: 5. Germline assignment: CDR1 LNHDA and CDR2 SQIVND (reference sequence). The DNA of the CDR3 is TGTGCCAGCAAGGGACAGCAGAACACTGAAGCTTTCTTT. It yields the protein CASKGQQNTEAFF.

V gene TRBV29-1 combines with J gene TRBJ2-3, with D perhaps TRBD1 or TRBD2 (8 bases each). The CDR3 totals 13 residues. CDR1 SQVTM and CDR2 ANQGSEA come from the germline V gene. Trimming cost V 7 bases and J 6 bases, with 17 bases left between them. This CDR3 reads CSAGQGGGDTQYF. The CDR3 DNA reads TGCAGCGCCGGACAGGGCGGGGGGGATACGCAGTATTTT.

The chain recombines TRBV3-1 (or the pseudogene TRBV3-2) with TRBJ2-1; the match to TRBD2 covers 8 bases. Germline V gives CDR1 LGHDT, CDR2 YNNKEL (reference sequence). The CDR3 consists of 15 residues. V dropped 4 bases and J dropped 9; count of bases not matched to a gene: 11. The CDR3 loop is CASSPYERGWGEQFF. In DNA form, the CDR3 reads TGTGCCAGCAGCCCCTACGAGCGGGGGTGGGGTGAGCAGTTCTTC.

Concerning this clone: A junction end diverges from the germline sequence, so it may reflect a read error. V and J are TRBV18 and TRBJ1-1; weak D call: TRBD1 (6 bases). This CDR3 has 15 residues. Germline V lookup: CDR1 KGHSH, CDR2 LQKENI. The CDR3 DNA is TGTGCCAGCTCCCCAGGACGAACAGGGAACGCTGAAGCTTTCTTT. It yields the protein CASSPGRTGNAEAFF. The full variable domain, rest sourced from reference TRBV18 and TRBJ1-1, is NAGVMQNPRHLVRRRGQEARLRCSPMKGHSHVYWYRQLPEEGLKFMVYLQKENIIDESGMPKERFSAEFPKEGPSILRIQQVVRGDSAAYFCASSPGRTGNAEAFFGQGTRLTVV.

The chain recombines TRBV5-1 with TRBJ2-1; D is possibly TRBD1 (6 bases). Germline CDR1 is SGHRS and CDR2 is YFSETQ. V lost 3 bases and J 2 bases, leaving 12 bases between the germline ends. The CDR3 has 15 amino acids. The CDR3 sequence: CASSSAGVPYNEQFF. CDR3 DNA sequence: TGCGCCAGCAGCTCCGCAGGGGTCCCCTACAATGAGCAGTTCTTC.

The V and J genes are TRBV7-3 and TRBJ2-5, with D perhaps TRBD2 (6 bases). Per germline, CDR1 SGHTA and CDR2 FQGTGA. CDR3 length equals 16 residues. V was shortened by 0 bases and J by 5 bases, with 16 bases between the two germline ends. This CDR3 reads CASSLTRAGRVETQYF. The CDR3 region has the DNA TGTGCCAGCAGCTTAACGAGGGCGGGGCGGGTGGAGACCCAGTACTTC.

The V and J genes are TRBV6-2 or TRBV6-3 and TRBJ1-2; no firm D call. There are 15 residues in the CDR3. V dropped 4 bases and J dropped 2 bases, with 14 bases sitting between them. Germline V gives CDR1 MNHEY, CDR2 SVGEGT. The CDR3 loop reads CASSSHQTGNYGYTF. In nucleotides, the CDR3 is TGTGCCAGCAGTTCGCACCAAACCGGGAACTATGGCTACACCTTC.

In DNA form, the CDR3 reads TGTGCCAGCAGCTTACAAGGCCCTGATTCACCCCTCCACTTT. This gives the protein CASSLQGPDSPLHF. The chain joins TRBV13 to TRBJ1-6; D call uncertain. Trimming took 2 bases from V and 8 from J, leaving 10 bases between them. CDR1 and CDR2 (germline): PRHDT, FYEKMQ (reference sequence). CDR3 length: 14 residues.

This clone was observed a few times. The V and J genes are TRBV2 and TRBJ1-1, with TRBD1 matching 7 bases. V dropped 6 bases and J dropped 4; count of bases not matched to a gene: 8. From germline, CDR1 is SNHLY and CDR2 FYNNEI. The CDR3 is 14 amino acids. The CDR3 bases are TGTGCCAGCAGGTCACCAACAGGGGCCACTGAAGCTTTCTTT. As protein: CASRSPTGATEAFF.

The V gene is TRBV7-9, the J gene TRBJ2-1; D may be TRBD1 (6 bases). The germline gives CDR1 SEHNR, CDR2 FQNEAQ (reference sequence). The CDR3 loop spans 14 amino acids. V lost 5 bases, J lost 0 bases, and 8 bases lay in between. The DNA for the CDR3 is TGTGCCAGCAGCACAGGGAGCTCCTACAATGAGCAGTTCTTC. Amino acids: CASSTGSSYNEQFF.

The chain carries TRBV5-1 and TRBJ2-6; D is unclear. This CDR3 is built from 17 residues. Trimming shortened V by 0 bases and J by 0 bases, and 10 bases separated the two germline ends. Looked up from germline, CDR1 is SGHRS and CDR2 is YFSETQ. The CDR3 DNA sequence: TGCGCCAGCAGCTTGGCCAGCACCCGCTCTGGGGCCAACGTCCTGACTTTC. It specifies CASSLASTRSGANVLTF.

CDR3 sequence (DNA): TGCAGCGTTTCGTCTACAGGAGGGGCTGAAGCTTTCTTT. Protein product: CSVSSTGGAEAFF. V and J are TRBV29-1 and TRBJ1-1; D might be TRBD1 (5 bases). Trimming stripped 5 bases from V and 6 bases from J, with 16 bases between. The CDR3 consists of 13 residues. The V gene's germline CDR1 is SQVTM and CDR2 ANQGSEA.

J is TRBJ2-1 and V is TRBV2, with TRBD2 matching over 15 bases. J was trimmed by 5 bases and V by 11 bases; bases with no gene match: 10. This CDR3 spans 16 amino acids. Germline CDR1 is SNHLY and CDR2 is FYNNEI. CDR3 in DNA: TGTGCCCGACTCCAGGGGACTAGCGGGGGGCACAATGAGCAGTTCTTC. Its protein is CARLQGTSGGHNEQFF. Filled out from reference TRBV2 and TRBJ2-1, the complete variable domain reads EPEVTQTPSHQVTQMGQEVILRCVPISNHLYFYWYRQILGQKVEFLVSFYNNEISEKSEIFDDQFSVERPDGSNFTLKIRSTKLEDSAMYFCARLQGTSGGHNEQFFGPGTRLTVL.

The V and J genes are TRBV6-2 or TRBV6-3 and TRBJ1-3; no clear D gene. This CDR3 comprises 14 residues. The V gene's germline CDR1 is MNHEY and CDR2 SVGEGT. Trimming left V 2 bases short and J 8 bases short, with 13 bases between. CDR3 DNA: TGTGCCAGCAGTTACGCAAGGAGTACGGACACCATATATTTT. Amino acid sequence: CASSYARSTDTIYF.

CDR3 in DNA: TGTGCCAGCAGCTCGATACTAGCGGGAGGGGGCGGGAACATTCAGTACTTC. This codes for CASSSILAGGGGNIQYF. V and J are TRBV13 and TRBJ2-4, with TRBD2 matching over 13 bases. The germline V gene has CDR1 PRHDT and CDR2 FYEKMQ (reference sequence). The CDR3 runs to 17 residues. The V and J ends lost 4 bases and 7 bases, in that order; junction bases with no gene match: 10.

The rearrangement joins TRBV7-2 to TRBJ2-5; D perhaps matches TRBD2 (7 bases). Germline loops: CDR1 SGHTA, CDR2 FQGNSA. This CDR3 is built from 16 residues. Trimming pared 0 bases from V and 2 bases from J, leaving 13 bases between. As DNA, the CDR3 is TGTGCCAGCAGCTTAGCGGGGGGGCCAGGGCAAGAGACCCAGTACTTC. Translating gives CASSLAGGPGQETQYF.

The chain has TRBV4-1 and TRBJ2-3; possible D gene TRBD2, 6 bases. This CDR3 has 15 amino acids. V lost 1 base, J lost 1 base, and 9 bases lay in between. Germline loops: CDR1 MGHRA, CDR2 YSYEKL. The CDR3 nucleotides are TGCGCCAGCAGCCAAGTAGGGACTGGCACAGATACGCAGTATTTT. Translation: CASSQVGTGTDTQYF.

In this sample, this clone turned up once. The CDR3 sequence is CATSRDWAEQPQHF. As DNA, the CDR3 is TGTGCCACCAGCAGAGATTGGGCAGAACAGCCCCAGCATTTT. V and J are TRBV15 and TRBJ1-5; D is undetermined. The germline V gene has CDR1 LNHNV and CDR2 YYDKDF (reference sequence). V dropped 0 bases and J dropped 7 bases, with 10 bases sitting between them. CDR3 size: 14 residues.

This chain links TRBV2 with TRBJ1-5; D remains unclear. CDR3 length: 13 residues. Germline V gene lookup returns CDR1 SNHLY and CDR2 FYNNEI. V lost 7 bases to trimming and J lost 0 bases, with 7 bases between them. The CDR3 DNA reads as TGTGCCAGCAAAGAGAATAGCAATCAGCCCCAGCATTTT. Its protein is CASKENSNQPQHF.

This clone is a singleton in its sample. The rearrangement joins TRBV9 to TRBJ2-1; 11 bases agree with TRBD2. Per germline, CDR1 SGDLS and CDR2 YYNGEE. The length of the CDR3 is 14 residues. The V and J ends lost 6 bases and 5 bases, in that order; junction bases with no gene match: 4. The CDR3 sequence: CASTLGLADNEQFF. Written as DNA, the CDR3 is TGTGCCAGCACCCTGGGACTAGCGGACAATGAGCAGTTCTTC.

This sequence joins TRBV6-5 and TRBJ2-5; D gene ambiguous. Between the trimmed V and J ends, which lost 3 bases and 3 bases, there was a span of 8 bases. The CDR3 is made up of 13 amino acids. Germline CDR1 and CDR2: MNHEY and SVGAGI. The CDR3 coding sequence is TGTGCCAGCAGTTATGGAGAGAAAGAGACCCAGTACTTC. It yields the protein CASSYGEKETQYF.

The gene calls are TRBV21-1 and TRBJ2-7; the table's D gene call, TRBD2, was not cross checked with the DNA. TRBV21-1 is noted as a pseudogene. The CDR3 covers 15 residues. The CDR3 DNA follows: TGTGCCAGCAGCAGGGAGGGGAACGGGCCCTACGAGCAGTACTTC. Its translation: CASSREGNGPYEQYF.